These 23 T cell receptor beta chains came from one sample sequenced in a study of blood T cell repertoires in COVID-19. Sequencing used immunoSEQ multiplex PCR; TCRdb keeps in-frame clones, though not all of them. Here the sample spans 450,000 to 500,000 clones, 70% to 90% being singletons. The source material was peripheral blood. The receptors originated from a human donor in a cohort sampled during active COVID-19.

This clone was detected ten times or more. The chain joins TRBV6-5 to TRBJ2-7, with 9 bases matching TRBD1. Germline lookup yields CDR1 MNHEY and CDR2 SVGAGI. J lost 3 bases, V lost 9 bases, and 12 bases had no gene match. The CDR3 is 15 residues long. In DNA form, the CDR3 reads TGTGCCAGTACCTTCACAGGGGGCTCTTTCTACGAGCAGTACTTC. Its translation: CASTFTGGSFYEQYF.

This clone was detected many times. J is TRBJ2-7 and V is TRBV5-8; tentative D call: TRBD1 (5 bases). Germline-derived CDR1 and CDR2 are SGHTS and YDEGEE. This CDR3 is 16 amino acids long. Trimming cost V 4 bases and J 0 bases, with 17 bases left between them. The CDR3 protein is CASSLAGRAPSYEQYF. The CDR3 DNA reads TGTGCCAGCAGCCTGGCCGGCAGGGCCCCCTCCTACGAGCAGTACTTC. The variable domain in full, completed from reference TRBV5-8 and TRBJ2-7, reads EAGVTQSPTHLIKTRGQQATLRCSPISGHTSVYWYQQALGLGLQFLLWYDEGEERNRGNFPPRFSGRQFPNYSSELNVNALELEDSALYLCASSLAGRAPSYEQYFGPGTRLTVT.

This chain connects TRBV6-1 to TRBJ2-5, with unresolved D. V was clipped by 2 bases and J by 7 bases, with 8 bases between them. The CDR3 is 12 residues long. The germline V gene has CDR1 MNHNS and CDR2 SASEGT. As DNA, the CDR3 is TGTGCCAGCAGTGAACATCCCGGGACCCAGTACTTC. This encodes CASSEHPGTQYF.

This clone showed up just once. The chain links TRBV6-5 to TRBJ2-7, with TRBD2 matching over 9 bases. Trimming took 7 bases from V and 6 from J; bases not matched to a gene: 10. The CDR3 consists of 14 residues. The germline V gene encodes CDR1 MNHEY and CDR2 SVGAGI. The CDR3 sequence: CASNTAGGPLEQYF. CDR3 nucleotide sequence: TGTGCCAGCAATACCGCGGGAGGGCCCCTCGAGCAGTACTTC.

The chain couples TRBV5-6 to TRBJ1-2, with D unresolved. V lost 4 bases, J lost 4 bases, and 14 bases lay in between. The V gene's germline CDR1 is SGHDT and CDR2 YYEEEE. This CDR3 has 14 amino acids. For the CDR3, the DNA is TGTGCCAGCAGCCGCCGGGGAAGAGGCTATGGCTACACCTTC. Protein: CASSRRGRGYGYTF.

The chain uses TRBV5-4 and TRBJ1-6, with 7 bases lining up with TRBD1. The CDR3 is 16 residues long. J was trimmed by 5 bases and V by 1 base; bases with no gene match: 6. Germline CDR1 and CDR2: SGHNT and YYREEE (reference sequence). CDR3 region: CASSLQGGINNSPLHF. DNA for the CDR3: TGTGCCAGCAGCTTGCAAGGGGGCATAAATAATTCACCCCTCCACTTT. The full variable domain, rest sourced from reference TRBV5-4 and TRBJ1-6, is ETGVTQSPTHLIKTRGQQVTLRCSSQSGHNTVSWYQQALGQGPQFIFQYYREEENGRGNFPPRFSGLQFPNYSSELNVNALELDDSALYLCASSLQGGINNSPLHFGNGTRLTVT.

CDR3 sequence reads: CASRTGGLNEKLFF. CDR3 DNA sequence: TGTGCCAGCAGAACAGGGGGCTTAAATGAAAAACTGTTTTTT. The chain links TRBV6-7 to TRBJ1-4; 9 bases map to TRBD1. TRBV6-7 carries the ORF label, with uncertain function. V was pared by 6 bases and J by 5 bases, with 4 bases of the junction left unmatched. The CDR3 sequence is 14 residues long.

This clone has ten or more counts. The gene calls are TRBV7-3 and TRBJ2-1, with TRBD1 matching over 11 bases. There are 16 residues in the CDR3. Per germline, CDR1 SGHTA and CDR2 FQGTGA. The V gene end was trimmed by 4 bases and the J gene end by 8 bases; junction bases not matched to a gene: 10. The CDR3 bases are TGTGCCAGCAGCTCAATTGGACAGGGGGCCCGGGATGAGCAGTTCTTC. Protein sequence: CASSSIGQGARDEQFF.

The chain couples TRBV4-1 to TRBJ2-1; a weak D match, TRBD1 (6 bases). Trimming removed 1 base at V and 4 bases at J, with 17 bases between. The CDR3 has 17 amino acids. The germline gives CDR1 MGHRA, CDR2 YSYEKL. CDR3 protein: CASSQGFDRSPYNEQFF. In nucleotides, the CDR3 is TGCGCCAGCAGCCAAGGGTTTGACAGGTCACCATACAATGAGCAGTTCTTC.

V usage is TRBV19 and J usage is TRBJ1-6, with 8 bases matching TRBD1. Germline CDR1 is LNHDA and CDR2 is SQIVND (reference sequence). J lost 10 bases, V lost 4 bases, and 15 bases had no gene match. The CDR3 is made up of 17 amino acids. The CDR3 sequence is CASSTPYQGARGSPLHF. CDR3 nucleotide sequence: TGTGCCAGTAGTACTCCCTACCAGGGGGCTAGGGGATCACCCCTCCACTTT. Complete variable domain (other parts from reference TRBV19 and TRBJ1-6): DGGITQSPKYLFRKEGQNVTLSCEQNLNHDAMYWYRQDPGQGLRLIYYSQIVNDFQKGDIAEGYSVSREKKESFPLTVTSAQKNPTAFYLCASSTPYQGARGSPLHFGNGTRLTVT.

The chain combines TRBV7-9 with TRBJ1-4; D uncertain. The V end lost 0 bases, the J end lost 7 bases, and 9 bases lay between the germline ends. This CDR3 region has 14 residues. The V gene's germline CDR1 is SEHNR and CDR2 FQNEAQ (reference sequence). In DNA form, the CDR3 reads TGTGCCAGCAGCTTAGCGCGGGGTTCTGAAAAACTGTTTTTT. Translating gives CASSLARGSEKLFF.

A single count supports this clone. The chain recombines TRBV19 with TRBJ1-4, with D possibly being TRBD1 (5 bases). Trimming cost V 5 bases and J 7 bases, with 11 bases left between them. This CDR3 is 13 amino acids long. The germline V gene encodes CDR1 LNHDA and CDR2 SQIVND (reference sequence). CDR3 loop: CASSPGVGEKLFF. Here the CDR3 DNA reads TGTGCCAGTAGTCCGGGGGTAGGTGAAAAACTGTTTTTT.

The chain has TRBV5-5 and TRBJ2-7; 15 bases match TRBD2. Germline lookup yields CDR1 SGHKS and CDR2 YYEKEE (reference sequence). Unmatched junction bases numbered 2, after V lost 4 bases and J lost 3 bases. This CDR3 contains 15 residues. The CDR3 region is CASSQGLAGGYEQYF. The CDR3, as DNA: TGTGCCAGCAGCCAGGGACTAGCGGGAGGCTACGAGCAGTACTTC.

The chain is built from TRBV25-1 and TRBJ2-5; possible D gene TRBD2, 6 bases. There are 15 residues in the CDR3. V was shortened by 6 bases and J by 0 bases, with 14 bases between the two germline ends. CDR1 and CDR2 (germline): MGHDK, SYGVNS. The CDR3 bases are TGTGCCAGCAGGCCGACTCGGGGGTACCAAGAGACCCAGTACTTC. This sequence encodes CASRPTRGYQETQYF.

About this clone itself: The sample holds other DNA sequences that translate to the same CDR3. The V call is TRBV19, the J call TRBJ1-1; D gene unclear. V lost 3 bases and J lost 1, with 6 bases in between. The CDR3 runs 13 residues. CDR1 is LNHDA, CDR2 SQIVND, per germline (reference sequence). The CDR3 region is CASSIRGNTEAFF. CDR3 DNA sequence: TGTGCCAGTAGTATTCGGGGGAACACTGAAGCTTTCTTT.

The CDR3 region is CASSPSQGLWEKLFF. The CDR3 DNA is TGTGCCAGCAGTCCATCACAGGGCCTGTGGGAAAAACTGTTTTTT. This chain connects TRBV6-2 or TRBV6-3 to TRBJ1-4, with D possibly TRBD1 on 6 matching bases. Germline CDR1 is MNHEY and CDR2 is SVGEGT. V was shortened by 5 bases and J by 8 bases, with 18 bases between the two germline ends. CDR3 length: 15 residues.

The V call is TRBV19, the J call TRBJ1-1; D gene ambiguous. Trimming took 5 bases from V and 1 from J, leaving 11 bases between them. The CDR3 has 14 amino acids. CDR1 LNHDA and CDR2 SQIVND come from the germline V gene (reference sequence). The CDR3: CASSFPQKNTEAFF. In DNA, the CDR3 is TGTGCCAGTAGTTTCCCTCAGAAGAACACTGAAGCTTTCTTT.

The chain links TRBV6-5 to TRBJ2-7, with 8 positions matching TRBD1. The CDR3 has 14 residues. CDR1 MNHEY and CDR2 SVGAGI come from the germline V gene. Trimming at V came to 6 bases and at J to 0 bases, leaving 4 bases not matched to a gene. The CDR3 sequence is CASSRQGHSYEQYF. The CDR3 DNA reads as TGTGCCAGCAGCAGACAGGGGCACTCCTACGAGCAGTACTTC.

This clone has only one observation. The V and J genes are TRBV6-5 and TRBJ2-1; a possible D gene is TRBD2 (6 bases). V was clipped by 4 bases and J by 7 bases, with 17 bases between them. Per germline, CDR1 MNHEY and CDR2 SVGAGI. CDR3 size: 15 residues. CDR3 loop: CASSFGGASGNEQFF. CDR3 coding DNA: TGTGCCAGCAGTTTCGGCGGGGCCTCGGGGAATGAGCAGTTCTTC.

This rearrangement joins TRBV28 to TRBJ1-1; 9 bases map to TRBD1. Trimming removed 5 bases from V and 10 bases from J; junction bases left unmatched: 8. CDR3 length: 13 amino acids. The germline CDR1 and CDR2 sequences are MDHEN and SYDVKM. The CDR3 coding sequence is TGTGCCAGCAGTGCGGGACAGGGTAGGGGAGCTTTCTTT. Translated, it gives CASSAGQGRGAFF.

This clone has only one observation. This sequence joins TRBV7-9 and TRBJ2-7; 8 bases are a match to TRBD2. V dropped 4 bases and J dropped 0; count of bases not matched to a gene: 8. In germline, CDR1 is SEHNR, CDR2 FQNEAQ (reference sequence). The CDR3 has 16 amino acids. CDR3 nucleotides: TGTGCCAGCAGCTCCCCTACTAGCGGTACCTCCTACGAGCAGTACTTC. Translated: CASSSPTSGTSYEQYF. Drawing the rest from reference TRBV7-9 and TRBJ2-7, the complete variable domain is DTGVSQNPRHKITKRGQNVTFRCDPISEHNRLYWYRQTLGQGPEFLTYFQNEAQLEKSRLLSDRFSAERPKGSFSTLEIQRTEQGDSAMYLCASSSPTSGTSYEQYFGPGTRLTVT.

The chain couples TRBV5-3 to TRBJ2-7, with a weak D call TRBD1 (5 bases). Being an ORF, TRBV5-3 has a function that is uncertain. The CDR3 length is 17 residues. Trimming removed 2 bases from V and 0 bases from J, with 18 bases in between. CDR3 sequence: CARSLLRGRVGSYEQYF. CDR3 bases: TGTGCCAGAAGCTTATTGCGTGGCAGGGTGGGCTCCTACGAGCAGTACTTC.

The chain uses TRBV4-2 and TRBJ1-5; a weak D match, TRBD1 (5 bases). CDR3 length: 15 residues. V lost 0 bases to trimming and J lost 0 bases, with 6 bases between them. CDR1 is LGHNA and CDR2 is YNFKEQ in the germline V gene. The CDR3 protein is CASSQDQGSNQPQHF. The DNA of the CDR3 is TGTGCCAGCAGCCAAGATCAGGGTAGCAATCAGCCCCAGCATTTT.